This T cell receptor beta chain was identified in a study of long-term antiretroviral therapy in people with HIV. Study results and caveats: Specimen acquisition occurred between 2004 and 2017, potentially under older ART regimens.

CDR3 length: 13 residues. V lost 2 bases and J 9 bases, leaving 13 bases between the germline ends. Germline V gene lookup returns CDR1 MDHEN and CDR2 SYDVKM. The authors ran the immunoSEQ assay, v3.0, at survey level. Generated by immunoSEQ multiplex PCR, the TCRdb table keeps only in-frame clones and is missing some. The table has some 31,000 clones, almost 97% seen once; the top ten hold around 3.2%. Comment on this clone: What it binds is not known.

This sequence originates from a man aged 25 to 45 with HIV. The sequencing here drew on unsorted PBMCs, taken 6.9 years after starting antiretroviral therapy. J is TRBJ1-1 and V is TRBV28; D gene unclear. In DNA form, the CDR3 reads TGTGCCAGCAGTTTACCCGGCGGAACCCAAGCTTTCTTT. This codes for CASSLPGGTQAFF.